The sequence of this T cell receptor (beta chain) was determined in a study of blood T cell repertoires in COVID-19. In the study overall: PBMCs, B-cell-depleted T cells, or T cells were the source of the cDNA or gDNA that made up the material.

Between the trimmed V and J ends, which lost 8 bases and 1 base, there was a span of 13 bases. Germline loops: CDR1 MNHEY, CDR2 SMNVEV (reference sequence). The CDR3 spans 14 residues. Recovery among Cohort 3 donors was established by two negative PCRs, clearance, or symptom resolution. This table comes from immunoSEQ multiplex PCR, and its TCRdb copy is limited to in-frame clones, with some not included. The sample consists of fewer than 250,000 clones, about 80% of them appearing once. Sequencing was carried out using PBMCs or T cells enriched from blood (not recorded which). The chain recombines TRBV27 with TRBJ2-3; D perhaps matches TRBD2 (6 bases). The receptor comes from a man aged 60 to 69 who had recovered from COVID-19. CDR3 coding DNA: TGTGCCAGCTGGCGGGAAGGGGGCACAGATACGCAGTATTTT. Translated, it gives CASWREGGTDTQYF.